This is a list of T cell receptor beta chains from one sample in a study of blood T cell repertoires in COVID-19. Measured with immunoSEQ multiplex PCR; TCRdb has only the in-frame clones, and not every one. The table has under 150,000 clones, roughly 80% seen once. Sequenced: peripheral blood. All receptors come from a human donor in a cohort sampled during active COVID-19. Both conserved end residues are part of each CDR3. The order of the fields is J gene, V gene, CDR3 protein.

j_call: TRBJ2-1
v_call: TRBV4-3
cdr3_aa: CASSQDGQKNNEQFF

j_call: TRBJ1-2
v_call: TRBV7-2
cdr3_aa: CASSLEVWDRGGYTF

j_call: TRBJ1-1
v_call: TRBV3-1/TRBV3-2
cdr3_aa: CASSSRGGGTEAFF

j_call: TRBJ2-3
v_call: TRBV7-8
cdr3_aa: CASSKTSGGERDTQYF

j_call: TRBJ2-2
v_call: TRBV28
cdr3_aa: CASSLGRGTTGELFF

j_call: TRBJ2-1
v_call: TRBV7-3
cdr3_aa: CASSLTSTSGGSYNEQFF

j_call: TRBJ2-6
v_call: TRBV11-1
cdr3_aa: CASSLTRVYGANVLTF

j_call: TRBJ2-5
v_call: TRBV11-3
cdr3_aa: CASSSGGGGFQETQYF

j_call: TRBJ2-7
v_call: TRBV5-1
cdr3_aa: CASSLYSRPLSSYEQYF

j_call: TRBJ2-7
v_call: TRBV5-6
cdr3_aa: CASSGGTSGGLEQYF

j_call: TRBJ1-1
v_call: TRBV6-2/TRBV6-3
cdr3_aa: CASSYVRITEAFF

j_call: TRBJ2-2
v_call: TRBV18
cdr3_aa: CASSRRTGSAGELFF

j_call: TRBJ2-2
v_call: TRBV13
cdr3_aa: CASSSSQGGFYSNTGELFF

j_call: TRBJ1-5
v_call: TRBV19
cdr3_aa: CASSGTRGVGNQPQHF

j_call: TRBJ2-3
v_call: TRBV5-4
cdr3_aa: CASSLVVAGENDQYF

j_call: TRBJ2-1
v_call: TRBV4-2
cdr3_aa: CASIGGAINEQFF

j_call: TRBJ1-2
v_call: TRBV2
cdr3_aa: CASSAGGKGSNYGYTF

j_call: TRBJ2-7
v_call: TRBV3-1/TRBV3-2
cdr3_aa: CASSQGSRGTISYEQYF

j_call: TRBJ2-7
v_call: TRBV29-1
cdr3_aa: CSVEDLSGGASNEQYF

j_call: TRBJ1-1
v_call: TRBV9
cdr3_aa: CASSVVQGAYTEAFF

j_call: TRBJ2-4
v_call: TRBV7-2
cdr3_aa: CASSPGTSGGASKNIQYF

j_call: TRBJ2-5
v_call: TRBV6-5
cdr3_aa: CASSITSGGGETQYF

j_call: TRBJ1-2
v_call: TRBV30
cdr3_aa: CAWKVGREKSNYGYTF

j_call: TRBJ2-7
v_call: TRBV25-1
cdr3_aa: CASSAETGPGEQYF

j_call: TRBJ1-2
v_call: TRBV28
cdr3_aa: CASSAPGQDYGYTF

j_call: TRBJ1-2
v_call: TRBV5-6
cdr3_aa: CASSFIGGEYGYTF

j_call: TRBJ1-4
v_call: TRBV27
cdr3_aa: CASSPELLDSGKLFF

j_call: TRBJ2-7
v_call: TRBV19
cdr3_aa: CASSLGRGYEQYF

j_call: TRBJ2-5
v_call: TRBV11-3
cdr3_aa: CASSLGQGRETQYF

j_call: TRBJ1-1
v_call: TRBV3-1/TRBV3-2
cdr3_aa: CASSRTANTEAFF

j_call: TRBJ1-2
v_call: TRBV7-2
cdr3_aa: CASSSTGPEPYGYTF

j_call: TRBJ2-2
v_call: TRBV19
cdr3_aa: CASSRGRGTGELFF

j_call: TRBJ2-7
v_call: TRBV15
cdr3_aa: CATSSWGQGDEQYF

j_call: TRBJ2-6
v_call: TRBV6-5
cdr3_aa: CASSYFQGVGANVLTF

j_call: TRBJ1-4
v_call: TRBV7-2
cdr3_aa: CASSPDRWQNEKLFF

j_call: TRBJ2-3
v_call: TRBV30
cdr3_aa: CAWSVQAGGSDTQYF

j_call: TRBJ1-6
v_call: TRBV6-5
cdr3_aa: CASRTGPYNSPLHF

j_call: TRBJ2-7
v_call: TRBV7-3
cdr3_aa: CASSLDGTGNPYEQYF

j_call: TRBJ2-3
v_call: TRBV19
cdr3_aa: CASSYRGLDTQYF

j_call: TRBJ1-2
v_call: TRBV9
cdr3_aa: CASSADRGHAYYTF

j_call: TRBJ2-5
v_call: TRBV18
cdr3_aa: CASSPPGPQETQYF

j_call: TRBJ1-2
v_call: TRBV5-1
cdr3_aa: CASSPRTGGSYGYTF

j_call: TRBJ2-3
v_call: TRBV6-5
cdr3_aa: CASPRGQFGSGTQYF

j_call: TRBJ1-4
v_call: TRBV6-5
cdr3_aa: CASSYGGGREKLFF

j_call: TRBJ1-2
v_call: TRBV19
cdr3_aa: CASERRANYGYTF

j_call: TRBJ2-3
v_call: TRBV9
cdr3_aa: CASSVGVESTDTQYF

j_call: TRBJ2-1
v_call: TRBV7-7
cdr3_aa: CASSLVIAGLSSYNEQFF

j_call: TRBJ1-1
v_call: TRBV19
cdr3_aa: CASKARTGKNTEAFF

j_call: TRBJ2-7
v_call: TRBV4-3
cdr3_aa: CASSPTEIQSEQYF

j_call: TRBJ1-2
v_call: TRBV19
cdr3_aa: CASSIIRQGGGYTF

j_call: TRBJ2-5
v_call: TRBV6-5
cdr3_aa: CASSWVAGGPETQYF

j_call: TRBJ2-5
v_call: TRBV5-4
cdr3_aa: CASSSGGIETQYF

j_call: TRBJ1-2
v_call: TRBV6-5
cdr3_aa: CASSYSTGNYGYTF

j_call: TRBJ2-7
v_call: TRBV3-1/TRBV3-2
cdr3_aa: CASSPGTRDSYEQYF

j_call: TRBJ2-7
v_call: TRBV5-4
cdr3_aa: CASSMGQPSNYEQYF

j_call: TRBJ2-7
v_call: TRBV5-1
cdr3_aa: CASSTGLAGVWKYF

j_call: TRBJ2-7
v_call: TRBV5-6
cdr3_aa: CASRLGGAYEQYF